A single TCR beta chain is shown here with its context. What it recognizes is unknown. The data originate from a study of OX40 agonist ivuxolimab in advanced cancers. Study context: The patients got ivuxolimab, which is an agonistic anti-OX40 (CD134) antibody. Of the patients, three showed partial responses, one with hepatocellular carcinoma and two with cutaneous melanoma.

General study findings and limits: Averaged across samples, CD8+ T cells carried more expanded clones than CD4+ did.

Germline V CDR1 and CDR2: SGHTS, YDEGEE. The CDR3 spans 17 residues. V gave up 3 bases and J gave up 6 bases; unmatched junction bases: 9. Assay: immunoSEQ multiplex PCR; the TCRdb copy retains only in-frame clones and omits some. The sample lists more than 65,000 clones, approximately 90% occurring once. Sequenced here: CD4+ or CD8+ T cells sorted from blood, sampled in a trial of the OX40 agonist ivuxolimab. The V and J genes are TRBV5-8 and TRBJ2-2, with 12 bases identical to TRBD2. The clonotype comes from an adult with an advanced solid tumor such as melanoma, head and neck, liver or kidney cancer. The CDR3 bases are TGTGCCAGCAGCTCTGCTGCGACTAGCGGGAGTTCCGGGGAGCTGTTTTTT. As protein: CASSSAATSGSSGELFF. Together with reference TRBV5-8 and TRBJ2-2, the CDR3 gives the full variable domain: EAGVTQSPTHLIKTRGQQATLRCSPISGHTSVYWYQQALGLGLQFLLWYDEGEERNRGNFPPRFSGRQFPNYSSELNVNALELEDSALYLCASSSAATSGSSGELFFGEGSRLTVL.